This entry concerns a single TCR beta chain. In the original analysis: Amplified reference gene primers provided the basis for estimating nucleated cell counts. Sequencing was performed with immunoSEQ multiplex PCR; in TCRdb, only in-frame clones are kept and a portion is missing. The D gene and trimming were derived from the DNA, and the V and J assignments and clone size from that table. The sample shows 160,000 or so clones, nearly 80% of them seen only once. CDR1 and CDR2 (germline): MNHEY, SVGAGI. V lost 6 bases to trimming and J lost 4 bases; unmatched junction nucleotides: 8. The CDR3 is 14 residues long. This record belongs to a study of blood T cell repertoires in COVID-19.

The chain carries TRBV6-5 and TRBJ1-1; TRBD1 matches 7 bases. This TCR derives from a woman of 80 years or more with acute or convalescent COVID-19. Sample: peripheral blood. The CDR3 region has the DNA TGTGCCAGCAGCTACAGGGGCGACGGCACTGAAGCTTTCTTT. It encodes CASSYRGDGTEAFF.